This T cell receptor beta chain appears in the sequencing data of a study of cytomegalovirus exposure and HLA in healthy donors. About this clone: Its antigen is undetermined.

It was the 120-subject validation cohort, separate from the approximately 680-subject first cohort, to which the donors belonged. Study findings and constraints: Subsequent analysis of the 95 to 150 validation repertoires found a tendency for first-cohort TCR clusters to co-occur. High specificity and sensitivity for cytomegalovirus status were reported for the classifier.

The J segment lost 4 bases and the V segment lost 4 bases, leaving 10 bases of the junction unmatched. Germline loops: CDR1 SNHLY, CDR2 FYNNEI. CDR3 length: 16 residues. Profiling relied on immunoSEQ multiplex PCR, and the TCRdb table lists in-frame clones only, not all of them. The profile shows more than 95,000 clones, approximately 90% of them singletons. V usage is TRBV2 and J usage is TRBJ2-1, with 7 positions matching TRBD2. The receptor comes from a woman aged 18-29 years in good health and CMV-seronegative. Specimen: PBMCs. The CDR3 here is CASSASWLAVYNEQFF. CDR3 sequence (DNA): TGTGCCAGCAGTGCATCGTGGCTAGCGGTGTACAATGAGCAGTTCTTC.